These 26 T cell receptor beta chains came from one sample sequenced in a study of control samples from healthy donors and cancer patients. Clones were sequenced by immunoSEQ multiplex PCR, and TCRdb holds only the in-frame ones, with some missing. Of some 44,000 clones listed, more than 65% are singletons. Sequencing used formalin-fixed, paraffin-embedded tissue. These receptors were taken from a male donor with melanoma.

V is TRBV28 and J is TRBJ2-5; 14 bases are shared with TRBD2. Germline V CDR1 and CDR2: MDHEN, SYDVKM. The CDR3 is 15 residues long. Losses at the gene ends were 6 bases for V and 4 bases for J; bases not matched to a gene: 4. The CDR3 bases are TGTGCCAGCAGAACGGGACTAGCGGGAGCAGAGACCCAGTACTTC. Translating it yields CASRTGLAGAETQYF.

The V and J genes are TRBV29-1 and TRBJ2-4; 9 bases map to TRBD1. Germline loops: CDR1 SQVTM, CDR2 ANQGSEA. J gave up 1 base and V 6 bases, and 7 bases lay outside the gene matches. The CDR3 sequence is 15 residues long. The CDR3 sequence: CSVSPGTGAKNIQYF. CDR3 coding DNA: TGCAGCGTCAGTCCCGGGACAGGGGCCAAAAACATTCAGTACTTC.

The chain carries TRBV2 and TRBJ1-2; perhaps TRBD1 as D (6 bases). The CDR3 contains 13 residues. The V gene's germline CDR1 is SNHLY and CDR2 FYNNEI. The germline V and J ends were trimmed by 7 bases and 4 bases, with 13 bases remaining between them. The CDR3 nucleotides read TGTGCCAGCATGACGGGGGCCGGCTATGGCTACACCTTC. Residues: CASMTGAGYGYTF.

CDR3: CASSYRTGGAGIQYF. The DNA for the CDR3 is TGTGCCAGCAGTTACCGCACAGGGGGCGCAGGCATTCAGTACTTC. The chain carries TRBV6-5 and TRBJ2-4; 9 nucleotides line up with TRBD1. V shed 2 bases and J 9 bases; nucleotides not matched to a gene: 8. This CDR3 comprises 15 residues. CDR1 and CDR2 (germline): MNHEY, SVGAGI.

The rearrangement links TRBV6-1 to TRBJ1-2; tentative D call: TRBD1 (6 bases). This CDR3 region has 13 residues. The germline V gene has CDR1 MNHNS and CDR2 SASEGT. Trimming cost V 1 base and J 7 bases, with 10 bases left between them. The CDR3 spells CASSEVSDSGYTF. CDR3 DNA sequence: TGTGCCAGCAGTGAAGTCTCGGACAGTGGCTACACCTTC.

The V and J genes are TRBV9 and TRBJ2-1; 8 bases are a match to TRBD2. This CDR3 contains 12 residues. The V gene's germline CDR1 is SGDLS and CDR2 YYNGEE. V lost 3 bases and J lost 10; bases outside the gene matches: 3. The CDR3 region is CASSAGGVEQFF. For the CDR3, the DNA is TGTGCCAGCAGCGCCGGGGGGGTGGAGCAGTTCTTC.

This chain joins TRBV14 and TRBJ2-1, with D tentatively TRBD2 (6 bases). Germline V gene lookup returns CDR1 SGHDN and CDR2 FVKESK. V was shortened by 3 bases and J by 4 bases, with 7 bases between the two germline ends. The CDR3 has 13 amino acids. The CDR3 spells CASSHGRYNEQFF. CDR3 in DNA: TGTGCCAGCAGCCATGGGAGGTACAATGAGCAGTTCTTC.

This chain joins TRBV6-5 and TRBJ1-2, with D unclear. The CDR3 covers 13 residues. V lost 2 bases, J lost 3 bases, and 7 bases lay in between. Germline-derived CDR1 and CDR2 are MNHEY and SVGAGI. The CDR3 nucleotides are TGTGCCAGCAGTTACGGCCTCTACTATGGCTACACCTTC. Translated: CASSYGLYYGYTF.

Regarding this clone: One end of the junction varies from germline; a read error may be responsible. V gene TRBV6-2 or TRBV6-3 combines with J gene TRBJ1-1; 9 positions agree with TRBD1. This CDR3 is built from 16 residues. Germline assignment: CDR1 MNHEY and CDR2 SVGEGT. In DNA, the CDR3 is TGTGCCAGCAATTACCCCTCTCCGGGACAGGGTGCTGAAGCTTTCTTT. Translation gives CASNYPSPGQGAEAFF.

The sample holds a few counts of this clone. V and J are TRBV5-4 and TRBJ2-7; 12 nucleotides agree with TRBD2. The germline gives CDR1 SGHNT, CDR2 YYREEE (reference sequence). The ends lost 0 bases at V and 12 bases at J; junction bases unmatched: 7. The CDR3 covers 14 residues. Written as DNA, the CDR3 is TGTGCCAGCAGCTTGGGGACTAGCGGGACCTCTCGGTACTTC. Residues: CASSLGTSGTSRYF.

The CDR3, as DNA: TGTGCCAGCAGTTTCCTCCCCTCGGAGAAAGCTTTCTTT. It encodes CASSFLPSEKAFF. The V call is TRBV28, the J call TRBJ1-1, with unresolved D. The CDR3 has 13 amino acids. Trimming stripped 3 bases from V and 9 bases from J, with 14 bases between. The germline CDR1 and CDR2 sequences are MDHEN and SYDVKM.

The chain combines TRBV5-6 with TRBJ1-1; D is unclear. Germline-derived CDR1 and CDR2 are SGHDT and YYEEEE. The CDR3 has 13 residues. Trimming took off 4 bases at V and 4 bases at J, with 11 bases between the two ends. The CDR3 region is CASSPGRRTEAFF. CDR3 nucleotides: TGTGCCAGCAGCCCCGGCAGGCGCACTGAAGCTTTCTTT.

This clone was seen once. The chain uses TRBV21-1 and TRBJ2-4; the DNA was not compared with TRBD1, the D call given in the table. TRBV21-1 is described as a pseudogene. CDR3 length: 18 amino acids. CDR3 DNA sequence: TGTGCCAGCAGCAACGGCAGGGATCTGTTCCTAGCCAAAAACATTCAGTACTTC. Encoded protein: CASSNGRDLFLAKNIQYF.

This clone has only a few counts. This chain links TRBV19 with TRBJ2-3; 7 nucleotides agree with TRBD1. With 3 bases clipped from V and 6 bases from J, the junction kept 9 bases outside the gene matches. The CDR3 totals 15 residues. Germline lookup yields CDR1 LNHDA and CDR2 SQIVND (reference sequence). The CDR3 nucleotides are TGTGCCAGTAGTATTCCCGGGGACAGTGCCGATACGCAGTATTTT. Translation: CASSIPGDSADTQYF.

This CDR3 is CASKGTGLGQPQHF. The CDR3 DNA follows: TGTGCCAGCAAGGGGACGGGGTTAGGTCAGCCCCAGCATTTT. The chain carries TRBV2 and TRBJ1-5; possibly TRBD1 for D (5 bases). V gave up 7 bases and J gave up 6 bases, with 16 bases separating them. Germline values: CDR1 SNHLY, CDR2 FYNNEI. The length of the CDR3 is 14 residues.

V is TRBV27 and J is TRBJ2-7; TRBD1 matches at 10 bases. The length of the CDR3 is 13 residues. J gave up 6 bases and V 5 bases, and 4 bases lay outside the gene matches. CDR1 and CDR2 from the germline V gene are MNHEY and SMNVEV (reference sequence). The chain's CDR3 is CASSVDRGSEQYF. The CDR3 bases are TGTGCCAGCAGTGTGGACAGGGGGTCCGAGCAGTACTTC.

The chain has TRBV29-1 and TRBJ2-5, with a possible D match to TRBD1 (5 bases). Germline V gives CDR1 SQVTM, CDR2 ANQGSEA. This CDR3 spans 13 amino acids. V was shortened by 7 bases and J by 3 bases, with 15 bases between the two germline ends. The chain's CDR3 is CSALPIGEETQYF. CDR3 DNA: TGCAGCGCACTCCCTATAGGGGAAGAGACCCAGTACTTC.

The chain is built from TRBV11-3 and TRBJ2-2; TRBD1 agrees at 8 bases. CDR1 is SGHNT and CDR2 is YENEEA in the germline V gene. There are 16 residues in the CDR3. The V and J ends lost 5 bases and 5 bases, in that order; junction bases with no gene match: 10. The CDR3 spells CASSPRTGRETGELFF. CDR3 in DNA: TGTGCCAGCAGCCCGAGGACAGGGAGAGAGACCGGGGAGCTGTTTTTT.

The chain employs TRBV3-1 (or the pseudogene TRBV3-2) and TRBJ2-1; no clear D. With 1 base removed from V and 12 bases from J, the gap between germline ends came to 10 bases. This CDR3 comprises 12 residues. Per the germline V gene, CDR1 is LGHDT and CDR2 is YNNKEL (reference sequence). The CDR3: CASSQGRGGQFF. The CDR3 region has the DNA TGTGCCAGCAGCCAAGGAAGAGGTGGGCAGTTCTTC.

Within the sample, this clone is medium-sized (0.01 to 0.1%). This CDR3 is also generated by other DNA sequences in the sample. The chain uses TRBV6-5 and TRBJ1-5; TRBD1 is a possible D gene (5 bases). Germline V gives CDR1 MNHEY, CDR2 SVGAGI. V gave up 0 bases and J gave up 6 bases, with 12 bases separating them. This CDR3 is 15 amino acids long. The CDR3 here is CASSYSGGRGQPQHF. The CDR3 bases are TGTGCCAGCAGTTACTCGGGAGGGAGGGGTCAGCCCCAGCATTTT.

The chain recombines TRBV28 with TRBJ1-5; D possibly corresponds to TRBD1 (6 bases). The CDR3 consists of 12 residues. CDR1 is MDHEN and CDR2 is SYDVKM in the germline V gene. Between the trimmed V and J ends, which lost 10 bases and 4 bases, there was a span of 11 bases. The CDR3 sequence: CATLTGNQPQHF. CDR3 nucleotides: TGTGCCACCCTAACAGGGAATCAGCCCCAGCATTTT.

The V gene is TRBV4-1, the J gene TRBJ1-3, with D uncertain. Trimming removed 0 bases at V and 0 bases at J, with 6 bases between. The germline gives CDR1 MGHRA, CDR2 YSYEKL. This CDR3 has 15 residues. The CDR3 bases are TGCGCCAGCAGCCAAGATGACGACTCTGGAAACACCATATATTTT. This codes for CASSQDDDSGNTIYF.

J is TRBJ1-5 and V is TRBV2; 11 nucleotides align to TRBD1. In germline, CDR1 is SNHLY, CDR2 FYNNEI. The CDR3 is 15 residues long. The ends lost 7 bases at V and 3 bases at J; junction bases unmatched: 5. The CDR3 DNA follows: TGTGCCAGCAATCCGGGACAGGGGGTCAATCAGCCCCAGCATTTT. Residues: CASNPGQGVNQPQHF.

The V call is TRBV5-5, the J call TRBJ2-1, with 7 bases identical to TRBD1. V lost 8 bases, J lost 0 bases, and 8 bases stayed unmatched. The CDR3 extends over 15 amino acids. The V gene's germline CDR1 is SGHKS and CDR2 YYEKEE (reference sequence). The CDR3 DNA sequence: TGTGCCAGTAACAACAGGGGTAGCTCCTACAATGAGCAGTTCTTC. As protein: CASNNRGSSYNEQFF.

A remark on this clone: A much more abundant neighbour one base away suggests this may be a read error. The rearrangement links TRBV28 to TRBJ1-5, with D unresolved. Germline assignment: CDR1 MDHEN and CDR2 SYDVKM. This CDR3 contains 15 residues. V dropped 5 bases and J dropped 3 bases, with 14 bases sitting between them. The CDR3 DNA reads as TGTGCCAGCAGTCCCTACACAGAGTACAATCAGCCCCAGCATTTT. Its translation: CASSPYTEYNQPQHF.

J is TRBJ2-2 and V is TRBV27; 9 bases are a match to TRBD1. Germline-derived CDR1 and CDR2 are MNHEY and SMNVEV (reference sequence). Trimming cost V 5 bases and J 6 bases; bases outside gene matches: 13. The CDR3 has 17 amino acids. In DNA, the CDR3 is TGTGCCAGCAGTCCGACGTTGGGGACAGGGCGGGCCGGGGAGCTGTTTTTT. Amino acids: CASSPTLGTGRAGELFF.